Presented here are 8 T cell receptor beta chains from one specimen sequenced in a study of cytomegalovirus exposure and HLA in healthy donors. PCR used 60 Vbeta primers and 13 Jbeta primers. Sequencing used immunoSEQ multiplex PCR; TCRdb keeps in-frame clones, though not all of them. The repertoire includes around 140,000 clones, approximately 84% of them detected once, and around 1.5% sits in the top ten. The sample comprised PBMCs. The receptors here all came from a young woman in good health and CMV-seronegative.

The rearrangement uses TRBV6-6 and TRBJ1-2, with D unresolved. Germline lookup yields CDR1 MNHNY and CDR2 SVGAGI (reference sequence). The CDR3 spans 15 residues. V shed 0 bases and J shed 6 bases, with 14 bases lying between them. CDR3 bases: TGTGCCAGCAGTTACTCTGGAGAGTCCCAAGATGGCTACACCTTC. Translated: CASSYSGESQDGYTF.

The V gene is TRBV30, the J gene TRBJ2-7, with 8 bases fitting TRBD2. The CDR3 consists of 13 residues. Germline loops: CDR1 GTSNPN, CDR2 SVGIG (reference sequence). V trimming: 0 bases; J trimming: 4 bases; junction bases outside the gene matches: 2. The CDR3 sequence is CAWSVERGYEQYF. The CDR3 DNA follows: TGTGCCTGGAGTGTCGAGCGGGGGTACGAGCAGTACTTC.

The chain couples TRBV10-3 to TRBJ2-7; the match to TRBD1 covers 9 bases. The germline CDR1 and CDR2 sequences are ENHRY and SYGVKD. The CDR3 totals 13 residues. V lost 6 bases to trimming and J lost 5 bases; unmatched junction nucleotides: 5. DNA of the CDR3: TGTGCCATCAGCCCCGGGACAGGGAACGAGCAGTACTTC. Its translation is CAISPGTGNEQYF.

The V call is TRBV5-1, the J call TRBJ2-4, with 8 nucleotides matching TRBD1. The CDR3 runs to 14 residues. Germline assignment: CDR1 SGHRS and CDR2 YFSETQ. The junction had 4 bases not matched to a gene; V was cut back by 7 bases and J by 1 base. The chain's CDR3 is CASAGGSAKNIQYF. Written as DNA, the CDR3 is TGCGCCAGCGCAGGGGGCTCGGCCAAAAACATTCAGTACTTC.

V gene TRBV19 combines with J gene TRBJ2-5; 11 bases are a match to TRBD2. Trimming removed 4 bases from V and 4 bases from J; junction bases left unmatched: 8. The length of the CDR3 is 16 residues. Germline-derived CDR1 and CDR2 are LNHDA and SQIVND (reference sequence). CDR3: CASSTTLAGARETQYF. The CDR3 nucleotides are TGTGCCAGTAGTACCACACTAGCGGGAGCCCGAGAGACCCAGTACTTC.

The chain joins TRBV7-9 to TRBJ2-7; TRBD1 matches at 7 bases. The V and J ends lost 4 bases and 0 bases, in that order; junction bases with no gene match: 9. The CDR3 is made up of 16 amino acids. Germline V gene data show CDR1 as SEHNR and CDR2 as FQNEAQ (reference sequence). CDR3 DNA sequence: TGTGCCAGCAGCTCTAACAACAGGGGAAGCTCCTACGAGCAGTACTTC. Protein product: CASSSNNRGSSYEQYF. The whole variable domain, filled in from reference TRBV7-9 and TRBJ2-7, reads DTGVSQNPRHKITKRGQNVTFRCDPISEHNRLYWYRQTLGQGPEFLTYFQNEAQLEKSRLLSDRFSAERPKGSFSTLEIQRTEQGDSAMYLCASSSNNRGSSYEQYFGPGTRLTVT.

The CDR3, as DNA: TGTGCCAGTAGTATTGGGGGGAATCAGCCCCAGCATTTT. It yields the protein CASSIGGNQPQHF. This chain joins TRBV19 and TRBJ1-5; perhaps TRBD1 as D (5 bases). The ends were cut back, 3 bases at V and 4 bases at J, with 7 bases in the middle. The CDR3 spans 13 residues. CDR1 is LNHDA, CDR2 SQIVND, per germline (reference sequence).

The chain has TRBV30 and TRBJ1-2, with a tentative D call TRBD1 (6 bases). This CDR3 is 12 amino acids long. V shed 5 bases and J shed 7 bases, with 14 bases lying between them. Germline V lookup: CDR1 GTSNPN, CDR2 SVGIG (reference sequence). CDR3 amino acids: CAWDRGAGGYTF. CDR3 sequence (DNA): TGTGCCTGGGATCGGGGGGCGGGTGGCTACACCTTC.